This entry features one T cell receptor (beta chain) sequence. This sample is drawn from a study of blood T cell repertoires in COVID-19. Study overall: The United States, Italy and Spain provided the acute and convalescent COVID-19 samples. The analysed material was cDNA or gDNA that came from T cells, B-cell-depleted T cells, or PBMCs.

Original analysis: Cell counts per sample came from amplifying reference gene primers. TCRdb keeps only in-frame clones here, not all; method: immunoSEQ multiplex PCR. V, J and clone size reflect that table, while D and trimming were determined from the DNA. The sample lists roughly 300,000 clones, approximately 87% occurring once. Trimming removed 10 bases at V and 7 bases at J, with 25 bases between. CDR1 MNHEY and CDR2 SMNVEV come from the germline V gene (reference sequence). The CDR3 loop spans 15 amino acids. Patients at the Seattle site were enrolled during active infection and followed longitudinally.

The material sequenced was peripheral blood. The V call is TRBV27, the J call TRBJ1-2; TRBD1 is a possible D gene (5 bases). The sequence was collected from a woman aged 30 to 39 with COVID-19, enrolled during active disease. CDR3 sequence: CATRVIGRGEGGYTF. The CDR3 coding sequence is TGTGCCACGCGGGTAATCGGGCGGGGCGAGGGTGGCTACACCTTC.